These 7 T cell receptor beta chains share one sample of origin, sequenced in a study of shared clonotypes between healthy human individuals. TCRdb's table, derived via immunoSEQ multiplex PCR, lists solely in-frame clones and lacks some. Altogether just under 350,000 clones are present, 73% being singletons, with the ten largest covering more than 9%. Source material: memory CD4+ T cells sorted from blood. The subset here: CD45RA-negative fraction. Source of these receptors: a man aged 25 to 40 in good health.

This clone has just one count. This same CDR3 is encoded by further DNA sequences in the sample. CDR3 nucleotides: TGTGCCAGCAGCTTAGCCAGAGGATCCTACAATGAGCAGTTCTTC. It codes for CASSLARGSYNEQFF. This chain links TRBV7-2 with TRBJ2-1; D unclear. With 0 bases removed from V and 1 base from J, the gap between germline ends came to 7 bases. The CDR3 spans 15 residues. Germline CDR1 reads SGHTA; CDR2 reads FQGNSA.

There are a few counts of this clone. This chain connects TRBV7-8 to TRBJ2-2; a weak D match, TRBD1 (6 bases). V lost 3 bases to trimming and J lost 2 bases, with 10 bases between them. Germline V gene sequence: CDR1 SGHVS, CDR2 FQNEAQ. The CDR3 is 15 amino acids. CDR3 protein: CASSFMDRNTGELFF. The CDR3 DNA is TGTGCCAGCAGCTTTATGGACAGAAACACCGGGGAGCTGTTTTTT.

CDR3 residues: CASSASGIQETQYF. In DNA, the CDR3 is TGTGCCAGCAGCGCGAGCGGGATTCAAGAGACCCAGTACTTC. The chain employs TRBV11-3 and TRBJ2-5, with 7 positions matching TRBD2. The germline gives CDR1 SGHNT, CDR2 YENEEA. This CDR3 spans 14 amino acids. The junction had 5 bases not matched to a gene; V was cut back by 5 bases and J by 2 bases.

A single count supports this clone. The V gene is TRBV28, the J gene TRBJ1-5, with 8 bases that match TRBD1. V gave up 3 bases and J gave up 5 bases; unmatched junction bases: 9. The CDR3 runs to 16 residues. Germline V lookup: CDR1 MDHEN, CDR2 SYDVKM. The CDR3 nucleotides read TGTGCCAGCAGTTTCGCCGGACAGGGTTTCGATCAGCCCCAGCATTTT. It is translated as CASSFAGQGFDQPQHF.

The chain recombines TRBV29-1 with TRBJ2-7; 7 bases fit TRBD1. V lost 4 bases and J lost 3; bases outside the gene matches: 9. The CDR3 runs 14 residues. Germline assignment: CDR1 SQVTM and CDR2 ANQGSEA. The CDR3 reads CSVARSGQSYEQYF. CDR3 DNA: TGCAGCGTTGCGCGCTCGGGACAGAGCTACGAGCAGTACTTC.

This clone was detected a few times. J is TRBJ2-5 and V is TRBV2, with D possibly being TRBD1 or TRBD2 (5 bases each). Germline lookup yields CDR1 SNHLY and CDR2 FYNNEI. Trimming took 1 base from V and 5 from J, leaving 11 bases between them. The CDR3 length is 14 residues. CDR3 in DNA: TGTGCCAGCAGTGAAGGCCAGGGAGCCGAGACCCAGTACTTC. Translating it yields CASSEGQGAETQYF.

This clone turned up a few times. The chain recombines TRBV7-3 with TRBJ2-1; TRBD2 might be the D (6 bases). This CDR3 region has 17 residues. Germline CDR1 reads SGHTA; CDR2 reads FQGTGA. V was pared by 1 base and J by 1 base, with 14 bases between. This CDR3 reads CASSLSPSRGSYNEQFF. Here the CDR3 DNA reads TGTGCCAGCAGCTTAAGCCCTAGCCGGGGGTCCTACAATGAGCAGTTCTTC. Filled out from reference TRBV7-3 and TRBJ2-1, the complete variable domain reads GAGVSQTPSNKVTEKGKYVELRCDPISGHTALYWYRQSLGQGPEFLIYFQGTGAADDSGLPNDRFFAVRPEGSVSTLKIQRTERGDSAVYLCASSLSPSRGSYNEQFFGPGTRLTVL.